This TCR beta chain was sequenced for a study of blood T cell repertoires in COVID-19. About the research overall: The origin of the acute and convalescent COVID-19 samples was the United States, Italy and Spain.

V lost 7 bases, J lost 5 bases, and 16 bases stayed unmatched. Per the germline V gene, CDR1 is SEHNR and CDR2 is FQNEAQ (reference sequence). This CDR3 comprises 16 residues. TCRdb's copy holds only in-frame clones and misses some; the assay was immunoSEQ multiplex PCR. The table has about 40,000 clones, about 85% seen once. This TCR derives from a man older than 75 with active or convalescent COVID-19. The chain has TRBV7-9 and TRBJ2-5; 7 bases map to TRBD2. What was sequenced was peripheral blood. The CDR3 here is CASTGGLAAVGETQYF. CDR3 nucleotide sequence: TGTGCCAGCACAGGAGGGCTAGCGGCAGTCGGGGAGACCCAGTACTTC.